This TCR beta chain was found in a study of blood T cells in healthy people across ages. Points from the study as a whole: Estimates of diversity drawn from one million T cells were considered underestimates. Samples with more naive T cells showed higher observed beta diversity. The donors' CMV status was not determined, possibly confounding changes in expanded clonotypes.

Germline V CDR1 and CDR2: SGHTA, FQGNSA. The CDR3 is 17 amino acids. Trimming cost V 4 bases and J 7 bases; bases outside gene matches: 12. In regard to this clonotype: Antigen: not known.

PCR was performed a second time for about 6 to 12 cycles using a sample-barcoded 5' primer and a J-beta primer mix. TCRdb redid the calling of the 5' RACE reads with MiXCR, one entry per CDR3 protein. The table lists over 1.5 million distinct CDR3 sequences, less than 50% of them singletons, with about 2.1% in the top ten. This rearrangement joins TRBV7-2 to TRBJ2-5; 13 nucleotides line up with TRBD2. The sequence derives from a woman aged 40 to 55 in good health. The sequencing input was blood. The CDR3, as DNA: TGTGCCAGCAGCTCCCCCACGACTAGCGGGGGGCAGGGGACCCAGTACTTC. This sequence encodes CASSSPTTSGGQGTQYF.